These 12 T cell receptor beta chains were sequenced from one sample in a study of CD8+CD57+ T cells in acquired aplastic anemia. The sequenced patients had an expansion of CD8+CD57+ cells seen by flow cytometry. The template used for profiling TCR beta VDJ and CDR3 was genomic DNA. TCRdb re-called the reads with MiXCR, one entry per CDR3 protein. The top ten hold 1% to 1.5% of the sample, which has approximately 300,000 distinct CDR3 sequences, 50% to 65% seen once. The sample comprised sorted CD4+, CD8+, or CD8+CD57+ T cells (not recorded which) from PBMCs. Receptors originate from a human donor with aplastic anemia.

Comments on this clonotype: A much larger clone is a single base away; this may be a read error. This sequence joins TRBV18 and TRBJ2-5, with D uncertain. The CDR3 has 12 residues. The germline CDR1 and CDR2 sequences are KGHSH and LQKENI. The CDR3: CASSPYQETQHF. As DNA, the CDR3 is TGTGCCAGCTCACCATACCAAGAGACCCAGCACTTC.

There are a few counts of this clonotype. The chain's CDR3 is CASSVVGAGSGDTQYF. Written as DNA, the CDR3 is TGTGCCAGCAGCGTAGTCGGAGCGGGATCCGGAGATACGCAGTATTTT. The chain has TRBV9 and TRBJ2-3; 7 bases match TRBD2. With 0 bases clipped from V and 5 bases from J, the junction kept 9 bases outside the gene matches. Germline V lookup: CDR1 SGDLS, CDR2 YYNGEE. The CDR3 spans 16 residues.

This clonotype was found many times. V and J are TRBV7-2 and TRBJ2-2; no clear D gene. CDR3 length: 13 residues. From germline, CDR1 is SGHTA and CDR2 FQGNSA. Trimming took off 3 bases at V and 7 bases at J, with 9 bases between the two ends. CDR3 DNA: TGTGCCAGCAGCTTCCTTGGGCTCGGGGAGCTGTTTTTT. This codes for CASSFLGLGELFF.

As for this clonotype: The germline gene is not matched at one end of the junction; a read error may be the cause. This chain joins TRBV20-1 and TRBJ2-1, with 10 nucleotides matching TRBD2. This CDR3 region has 16 residues. The germline V gene has CDR1 DFQATT and CDR2 SNEGSKA (reference sequence). The CDR3 DNA reads TGCGGTGCTAGAGACGCCCTAGCGGGGGCCTACAATGAGCAGTTCTTC. Translation: CGARDALAGAYNEQFF.

Only a few counts were recorded for this clonotype. The CDR3, as DNA: TGTGCCAGCAGCTCCGACATAGTCAATGAGCAGTTCTTC. Its protein product is CASSSDIVNEQFF. This sequence joins TRBV7-3 and TRBJ2-1; D gene ambiguous. The CDR3 has 13 residues. V was pared by 4 bases and J by 6 bases, with 10 bases between. Germline lookup yields CDR1 SGHTA and CDR2 FQGTGA.

This clonotype has a count of ten or more. The genes are TRBV7-8 and TRBJ2-2; no firm D call. The CDR3 totals 15 residues. CDR1 SGHVS and CDR2 FQNEAQ come from the germline V gene. Trimming cost V 1 base and J 1 base, with 7 bases left between them. Here the CDR3 reads CASSLGAGNTGELFF. CDR3 nucleotide sequence: TGTGCCAGCAGCTTAGGGGCAGGGAACACCGGGGAGCTGTTTTTT.

This clonotype was detected ten times or more. The V and J genes are TRBV7-9 and TRBJ2-3, with TRBD2 matching 7 bases. The CDR3 has 15 amino acids. Germline CDR1 reads SEHNR; CDR2 reads FQNEAQ (reference sequence). V trimming: 7 bases; J trimming: 1 base; junction bases outside the gene matches: 8. The CDR3 DNA reads TGTGCCAGCACCAACGGGGGGTCCCGCACAGATACGCAGTATTTT. Encoded protein: CASTNGGSRTDTQYF. The whole variable domain, remainder taken from reference TRBV7-9 and TRBJ2-3, is DTGVSQNPRHKITKRGQNVTFRCDPISEHNRLYWYRQTLGQGPEFLTYFQNEAQLEKSRLLSDRFSAERPKGSFSTLEIQRTEQGDSAMYLCASTNGGSRTDTQYFGPGTRLTVL.

V gene TRBV7-3 combines with J gene TRBJ1-2; no definite D call. V was trimmed by 0 bases and J by 4 bases, leaving 6 bases between them. The CDR3 runs 13 residues. From germline, CDR1 is SGHTA and CDR2 FQGTGA. The CDR3 bases are TGTGCCAGCAGCTTAACAAGGACCTATGGCTACACCTTC. This gives the protein CASSLTRTYGYTF.

This clonotype has a count of ten or more. CDR3 in amino acids: CASSSTGTSGPRDFNEQFF. CDR3 DNA: TGTGCCAGCAGCTCAACCGGGACTAGCGGACCAAGGGATTTCAATGAGCAGTTCTTC. The chain joins TRBV5-8 to TRBJ2-1, with 11 bases fitting TRBD2. The CDR3 runs 19 residues. CDR1 is SGHTS, CDR2 YDEGEE, per germline. After removal of 3 bases from V and 6 bases from J, the junction contained 17 bases not matched to a gene.

On this clonotype itself: At one boundary the junction diverges from the germline segment, which might be a read error. The rearrangement links TRBV20-1 to TRBJ1-1, with D unclear. The CDR3 extends over 14 amino acids. CDR1 and CDR2 from the germline V gene are DFQATT and SNEGSKA (reference sequence). CDR3 DNA sequence: TGCAGTGCTAGTTTCCTGGGCTCGTCCACTGAAGCTTTCTTC. Translating gives CSASFLGSSTEAFF.

At least ten counts were recorded for this clonotype. CDR3 DNA sequence: TGTGCCAGCAGCTCGATCCTTGGGGGAGTGGAGTATTTT. It is translated as CASSSILGGVEYF. V gene TRBV11-3 combines with J gene TRBJ2-3; D could derive from TRBD1 or TRBD2 (5 bases each). Germline loops: CDR1 SGHNT, CDR2 YENEEA. Trimming stripped 4 bases from V and 13 bases from J, with 18 bases between. This CDR3 has 13 residues. The full variable domain, completed using reference TRBV11-3 and TRBJ2-3, is EAGVVQSPRYKIIEKKQPVAFWCNPISGHNTLYWYLQNLGQGPELLIRYENEEAVDDSQLPKDRFSAERLKGVDSTLKIQPAELGDSAVYLCASSSILGGVEYFGPGTRLTVL.

This clonotype appeared many times. The chain links TRBV5-1 to TRBJ2-3, with TRBD2 matching 10 bases. The CDR3 sequence is 19 residues long. CDR1 is SGHRS, CDR2 YFSETQ, per germline. The V and J ends lost 5 bases and 0 bases, in that order; junction bases with no gene match: 15. The CDR3 DNA is TGCGCCAGCAGGCTGAGGAGGGCTAGCGGGGGCCCTAGCACAGATACGCAGTATTTT. It encodes CASRLRRASGGPSTDTQYF.